These 27 T cell receptor beta chains were sequenced from one sample in a study of blood T cells in healthy people across ages. A sample-barcoded 5' primer and a J-beta primer mix were used in a second PCR of roughly 6 to 11 cycles. TCRdb called the 5' RACE reads again in MiXCR, with one record for every CDR3 protein. The sample lists fewer than 900,000 distinct CDR3 sequences; 45% to 50% were seen once. The sequencing sample was made of blood. All receptors come from a woman in her sixties or seventies in good health.

This clonotype was observed many times. The gene calls are TRBV20-1 and TRBJ2-1, with 7 nucleotides matching TRBD2. The CDR3 spans 15 residues. V shed 5 bases, J shed 7 bases, and the junction held 14 bases outside the gene matches. The germline V gene has CDR1 DFQATT and CDR2 SNEGSKA (reference sequence). The CDR3: CSASQRKGLVNEQFF. Here the CDR3 DNA reads TGCAGTGCTTCACAACGAAAAGGACTAGTTAATGAGCAGTTCTTC.

This clonotype was detected only once. The V call is TRBV2, the J call TRBJ2-3; the match to TRBD1 covers 7 bases. Germline CDR1 SNHLY, CDR2 FYNNEI. J was trimmed by 2 bases and V by 0 bases; bases with no gene match: 5. The CDR3 consists of 16 residues. DNA for the CDR3: TGTGCCAGCAGTGAAGCACTACAGGGGCTCACAGATACGCAGTATTTT. Translation gives CASSEALQGLTDTQYF.

This clonotype has just one count. The CDR3 DNA sequence: TGTGCCAGCAGCGCCCGTCTAGCTTTCCAAGAGACCCAGTACTTC. Encoded protein: CASSARLAFQETQYF. The J gene is TRBJ2-5, the V gene TRBV7-9; D is possibly TRBD2 (5 bases). CDR1 is SEHNR, CDR2 FQNEAQ, per germline (reference sequence). V shed 5 bases and J shed 1 base, with 14 bases lying between them. CDR3 length: 15 residues.

This clonotype was detected a few times. V and J are TRBV20-1 and TRBJ2-3; TRBD2 aligns across 10 bases. The CDR3 spans 14 residues. The V and J ends lost 3 bases and 4 bases, in that order; junction bases with no gene match: 4. The germline V gene has CDR1 DFQATT and CDR2 SNEGSKA (reference sequence). The CDR3 coding sequence is TGCAGTGCTAGTGCTAGCGGGAGTCCAGATACGCAGTATTTT. It is translated as CSASASGSPDTQYF.

The CDR3 reads CASAARENGEKLFF. The CDR3 nucleotides are TGTGCCTCCGCCGCAAGAGAGAATGGGGAAAAACTGTTTTTT. The V gene is TRBV10-3, the J gene TRBJ1-4; D call uncertain. There are 14 residues in the CDR3. Looked up from germline, CDR1 is ENHRY and CDR2 is SYGVKD. V was trimmed by 11 bases and J by 8 bases, leaving 21 bases between them.

The chain couples TRBV6-2 or TRBV6-3 to TRBJ1-2; no reliable D call. The CDR3 has 12 residues. The V and J ends lost 5 bases and 5 bases respectively, with 9 bases between them. CDR1 is MNHEY, CDR2 SVGEGT, per germline. CDR3 nucleotides: TGTGCCAGCAGTGACGGATATTATGGCTACACCTTC. Translated: CASSDGYYGYTF.

This rearrangement joins TRBV9 to TRBJ2-7, with D tentatively TRBD1 (6 bases). TRBJ2-5 matches the DNA end more closely, so the J call is doubtful. Germline CDR1 SGDLS, CDR2 YYNGEE. The CDR3 runs to 15 residues. The CDR3 sequence is CASSVEQGAYETQYF. CDR3 nucleotides: TGTGCCAGCAGCGTAGAACAGGGAGCTTATGAGACCCAGTACTTC.

With respect to this clonotype: The junction does not match germline at one end; this may be a read error. The chain links TRBV6-1 to TRBJ2-7; D gene ambiguous. CDR1 MNHNS and CDR2 SASEGT come from the germline V gene. CDR3 size: 13 residues. The CDR3 DNA follows: TGTGCCAGCAGTGAATCCCCCCTCTACGAGCAGTGCTTC. It codes for CASSESPLYEQCF.

The chain carries TRBV11-3 and TRBJ2-7; D ambiguous. The CDR3 is made up of 13 amino acids. Germline V CDR1 and CDR2: SGHNT, YENEEA. V lost 8 bases, J lost 4 bases, and 15 bases lay in between. Written as DNA, the CDR3 is TGTGCCAGCCCGTTGACCAAAAATTACGAGCAGTACTTC. Its protein is CASPLTKNYEQYF. Combining the CDR3 with reference TRBV11-3 and TRBJ2-7 gives the whole variable domain EAGVVQSPRYKIIEKKQPVAFWCNPISGHNTLYWYLQNLGQGPELLIRYENEEAVDDSQLPKDRFSAERLKGVDSTLKIQPAELGDSAVYLCASPLTKNYEQYFGPGTRLTVT.

The chain uses TRBV7-9 and TRBJ2-1; unclear D gene. Germline CDR1 SEHNR, CDR2 FQNEAQ (reference sequence). The germline V and J ends were trimmed by 5 bases and 4 bases, with 12 bases remaining between them. The CDR3 totals 14 residues. The CDR3 is CASSNIGQYNEQFF. The CDR3 region has the DNA TGTGCCAGCAGCAATATCGGGCAGTACAATGAGCAGTTCTTC. Variable domain in full (rest from reference TRBV7-9 and TRBJ2-1): DTGVSQNPRHKITKRGQNVTFRCDPISEHNRLYWYRQTLGQGPEFLTYFQNEAQLEKSRLLSDRFSAERPKGSFSTLEIQRTEQGDSAMYLCASSNIGQYNEQFFGPGTRLTVL.

V usage is TRBV5-1 and J usage is TRBJ2-7; TRBD1 aligns across 8 bases. Germline V lookup: CDR1 SGHRS, CDR2 YFSETQ. The CDR3 runs to 14 residues. The junction had 6 bases not matched to a gene; V was cut back by 4 bases and J by 3 bases. CDR3 nucleotide sequence: TGCGCCAGCAGCCGGGGACAGGAGATCTACGAGCAGTACTTC. Its translation: CASSRGQEIYEQYF. The full variable domain, its missing parts supplied by reference TRBV5-1 and TRBJ2-7, is KAGVTQTPRYLIKTRGQQVTLSCSPISGHRSVSWYQQTPGQGLQFLFEYFSETQRNKGNFPGRFSGRQFSNSRSEMNVSTLELGDSALYLCASSRGQEIYEQYFGPGTRLTVT.

The chain combines TRBV7-3 with TRBJ1-1; 7 nucleotides agree with TRBD1. Per germline, CDR1 SGHTA and CDR2 FQGTGA. This CDR3 spans 13 amino acids. Germline trimming cut 5 bases from V and 5 bases from J; bases unmatched to any gene: 5. The DNA of the CDR3 is TGTGCCAGCAGCCTATCGACAGGGACTGAAGCTTTCTTT. Translation gives CASSLSTGTEAFF. Drawing the rest from reference TRBV7-3 and TRBJ1-1, the complete variable domain is GAGVSQTPSNKVTEKGKYVELRCDPISGHTALYWYRQSLGQGPEFLIYFQGTGAADDSGLPNDRFFAVRPEGSVSTLKIQRTERGDSAVYLCASSLSTGTEAFFGQGTRLTVV.

The CDR3 nucleotides are TGTGCCAGCAGCGCCGGGACAGGGAGCTCCTACGAGCAGTACTTC. It codes for CASSAGTGSSYEQYF. The rearrangement joins TRBV11-2 to TRBJ2-7; TRBD1 matches 9 bases. CDR1 is SGHAT, CDR2 FQNNGV, per germline. V trimming: 5 bases; J trimming: 0 bases; junction bases outside the gene matches: 5. CDR3 length: 15 residues.

This clonotype occurred a few times. The rearrangement uses TRBV6-1 and TRBJ2-4; D possibly corresponds to TRBD2 (5 bases). Germline lookup yields CDR1 MNHNS and CDR2 SASEGT. This CDR3 region has 13 residues. V lost 7 bases, J lost 8 bases, and 15 bases lay in between. CDR3 sequence (DNA): TGTGCCAGCAACCCGGGGTGGGTTGACATTCAGTACTTC. Translation gives CASNPGWVDIQYF.

The chain uses TRBV20-1 and TRBJ2-5; TRBD2 matches 10 bases. The last part of the DNA fits TRBJ2-7 better; the J call may be wrong. The CDR3 length is 15 residues. Per germline, CDR1 DFQATT and CDR2 SNEGSKA (reference sequence). In nucleotides, the CDR3 is TGCAGTGCTAACCCCGGGACTAGCGATTCGGGCGAGCAGTACTTC. The encoded protein is CSANPGTSDSGEQYF.

The V call is TRBV7-9, the J call TRBJ2-1, with D perhaps matching TRBD1 or TRBD2 (5 bases each). CDR1 SEHNR and CDR2 FQNEAQ come from the germline V gene (reference sequence). This CDR3 has 15 amino acids. Trimming shortened V by 3 bases and J by 5 bases, and 14 bases separated the two germline ends. In DNA form, the CDR3 reads TGTGCCAGCAGCTTGTTTCCCGGGACGGACAATGAGCAGTTCTTC. The encoded protein is CASSLFPGTDNEQFF.

Regarding this clonotype: At one boundary the junction diverges from the germline segment, which might be a read error. V usage is TRBV7-2 and J usage is TRBJ2-5, with 10 bases matching TRBD1. TRBJ2-7 matches the DNA end more closely, so the J call is doubtful. The CDR3 runs 15 residues. Germline CDR1 reads SGHTA; CDR2 reads FQGNSA. The CDR3 coding sequence is TGTGGCAGCAGCCCGTCGACAGGGGGCGTTTACGAGCAGTACTTC. It specifies CGSSPSTGGVYEQYF.

This clonotype came up once. The rearrangement uses TRBV10-3 and TRBJ1-2, with D possibly matching TRBD1 (6 bases). CDR1 and CDR2 from the germline V gene are ENHRY and SYGVKD. With 6 bases removed from V and 4 bases from J, the gap between germline ends came to 15 bases. The CDR3 extends over 14 amino acids. CDR3 sequence (DNA): TGTGCCATCAGGTTGGACAGTATGGCCTATGGCTACACCTTC. As protein: CAIRLDSMAYGYTF.

This clonotype showed up just a few times. The chain is built from TRBV20-1 and TRBJ1-2, with D possibly being TRBD1 (6 bases). CDR1 and CDR2 from the germline V gene are DFQATT and SNEGSKA (reference sequence). V lost 5 bases to trimming and J lost 0 bases, with 10 bases between them. The CDR3 sequence is 13 residues long. CDR3 sequence (DNA): TGCAGTGCTGAGACAGGATCTAACTATGGCTACACCTTC. Translation: CSAETGSNYGYTF.

This chain connects TRBV29-1 to TRBJ2-1; no definite D call. The CDR3 contains 13 residues. Deletions cut 4 bases from V and 4 bases from J, with 11 bases between. The germline gives CDR1 SQVTM, CDR2 ANQGSEA. The CDR3 reads CSVAPVLYNEQFF. CDR3 in DNA: TGCAGCGTTGCGCCAGTTCTTTACAATGAGCAGTTCTTC.

The V and J genes are TRBV5-1 and TRBJ2-2; 7 nucleotides agree with TRBD1. Germline CDR1 SGHRS, CDR2 YFSETQ. The CDR3 consists of 14 residues. V lost 8 bases and J lost 6; bases outside the gene matches: 10. CDR3 loop: CASTGAKVSGELFF. The DNA of the CDR3 is TGCGCCAGTACAGGGGCTAAAGTCTCCGGGGAGCTGTTTTTT.

Only a few counts were recorded for this clonotype. The chain couples TRBV28 to TRBJ2-3; the D gene is possibly TRBD1 (6 bases). Germline V gene lookup returns CDR1 MDHEN and CDR2 SYDVKM. V lost 1 base and J lost 6, with 14 bases in between. There are 15 residues in the CDR3. DNA of the CDR3: TGTGCCAGCAGTTTATCGTGGGACACTACCGATACGCAGTATTTT. It codes for CASSLSWDTTDTQYF.

This chain connects TRBV28 to TRBJ2-7; TRBD1 agrees at 8 bases. With the DNA end fitting TRBJ2-5 better, the J assignment may be wrong. Germline CDR1 is MDHEN and CDR2 is SYDVKM. The CDR3 length is 15 residues. In DNA, the CDR3 is TGTGCCAGCAGAACACCTCAGGGGGCGGGAGAGACCCAGTACTTC. The encoded protein is CASRTPQGAGETQYF.

About this clonotype itself: A much larger clone lies one base from this, so it may be a read error. This sequence joins TRBV6-1 and TRBJ2-7; 7 bases agree with TRBD1. The CDR3 sequence is 14 residues long. The V segment lost 6 bases and the J segment 7 bases; nucleotides outside the gene matches: 12. The germline CDR1 and CDR2 sequences are MNHNS and SASEGT. In DNA form, the CDR3 reads TGTGCCAGCAGGAGTAACAGGGGAGAGGATGAGCAGTACTTC. It is translated as CASRSNRGEDEQYF.

In its sample, this clonotype was seen a few times. The gene calls are TRBV20-1 and TRBJ2-7; 10 positions match TRBD2. Germline trimming cut 5 bases from V and 4 bases from J; bases unmatched to any gene: 8. Looked up from germline, CDR1 is DFQATT and CDR2 is SNEGSKA (reference sequence). The CDR3 has 14 residues. CDR3 residues: CSALAGTSDYEQYF. CDR3 DNA: TGCAGTGCTCTCGCCGGGACTAGCGATTACGAGCAGTACTTC.

The gene calls are TRBV28 and TRBJ1-6; 9 bases are shared with TRBD1. CDR3 length equals 15 residues. With 8 bases clipped from V and 2 bases from J, the junction kept 4 bases outside the gene matches. CDR1 is MDHEN, CDR2 SYDVKM, per germline. In nucleotides, the CDR3 is TGTGCCAGCCTTACAGGGGGCCCCTATAATTCACCCCTCCACTTT. Protein product: CASLTGGPYNSPLHF.

The V call is TRBV10-3, the J call TRBJ2-7; 15 positions agree with TRBD2. CDR3 length equals 15 residues. The V segment lost 10 bases and the J segment 1 base; nucleotides outside the gene matches: 5. In germline, CDR1 is ENHRY, CDR2 SYGVKD. CDR3 loop: CATGTSGRPSYEQYF. The CDR3 region has the DNA TGTGCCACCGGGACTAGCGGGAGGCCTTCCTACGAGCAGTACTTC.